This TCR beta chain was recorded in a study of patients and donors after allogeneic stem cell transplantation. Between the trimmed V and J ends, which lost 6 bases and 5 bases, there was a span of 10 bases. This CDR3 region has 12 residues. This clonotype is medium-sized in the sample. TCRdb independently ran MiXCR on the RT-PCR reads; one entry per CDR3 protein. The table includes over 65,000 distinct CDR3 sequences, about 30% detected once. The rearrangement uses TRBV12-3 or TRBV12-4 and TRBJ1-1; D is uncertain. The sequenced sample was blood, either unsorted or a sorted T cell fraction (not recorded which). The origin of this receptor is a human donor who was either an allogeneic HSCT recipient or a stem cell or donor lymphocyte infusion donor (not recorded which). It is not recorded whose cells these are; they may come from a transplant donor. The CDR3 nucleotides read TGTGCCAGCAGACTTGGAGGGACTGAAGCTTTCTTT. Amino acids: CASRLGGTEAFF.